This paragraph covers one TCR beta chain sequence. Its antigen is currently unknown. The data were taken from a study of identical twins. All donors were healthy Caucasians. Whole-study findings and limits: Within twin pairs, the out-of-frame alpha sequences they shared showed excess low generation probability.

MiXCR was run by TCRdb on the 5' RACE reads, yielding one entry per CDR3 protein. The sample yields some 630,000 distinct CDR3 sequences, less than 9% seen once. Germline lookup yields CDR1 SQVTM and CDR2 ANQGSEA. The germline V and J ends were trimmed by 4 bases and 4 bases, with 10 bases remaining between them. This CDR3 has 12 amino acids. In addition, the sample was reused for a study of yellow fever vaccine responses in identical twins. Per that study: Reports say the vaccine T cell response in twins looked partly convergent and partly personalized.

V usage is TRBV29-1 and J usage is TRBJ2-5, with D possibly TRBD1 on 6 matching bases. The receptor comes from a woman under 30 in good health. Sequenced material: PBMCs. The CDR3 DNA sequence: TGCAGCGTTGTTTTAGGGGGAGAGACCCAGTACTTC. Its translation: CSVVLGGETQYF.